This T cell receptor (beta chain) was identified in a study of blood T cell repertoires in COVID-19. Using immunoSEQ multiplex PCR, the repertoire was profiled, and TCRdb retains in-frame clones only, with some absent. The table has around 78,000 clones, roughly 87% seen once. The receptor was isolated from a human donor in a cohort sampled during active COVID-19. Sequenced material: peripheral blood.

CDR3 sequence: CASSFLGDTIYF. The CDR3, as DNA: TGTGCCAGCAGCTTTCTCGGAGACACCATATATTTT. The chain couples TRBV11-2 to TRBJ1-3, with unresolved D. CDR3 length equals 12 residues. The V and J ends lost 3 bases and 8 bases respectively, with 8 bases between them. Germline lookup yields CDR1 SGHAT and CDR2 FQNNGV. The complete variable domain, with remaining parts taken from reference TRBV11-2 and TRBJ1-3, reads EAGVAQSPRYKIIEKRQSVAFWCNPISGHATLYWYQQILGQGPKLLIQFQNNGVVDDSQLPKDRFSAERLKGVDSTLKIQPAKLEDSAVYLCASSFLGDTIYFGEGSWLTVV.